These 25 T cell receptor beta chains originate from one sample sequenced in a study of control samples from healthy donors and cancer patients. The data were produced by immunoSEQ multiplex PCR, yet TCRdb's version contains in-frame clones alone and is incomplete. The data contain 210,000 or so clones, 90% to 95% of them singletons. Source material: blood. These receptors all come from a man aged 25-45 years in good health.

The chain uses TRBV6-5 and TRBJ1-1, with a tentative D call TRBD1 (5 bases). The germline V gene encodes CDR1 MNHEY and CDR2 SVGAGI. The CDR3 contains 14 residues. The V and J ends lost 6 bases and 1 base respectively, with 12 bases between them. The CDR3 protein is CASRKGLENTEAFF. The CDR3 DNA follows: TGTGCCAGCAGGAAGGGACTCGAGAACACTGAAGCTTTCTTT.

The chain is built from TRBV11-2 and TRBJ2-1, with 8 bases fitting TRBD1. Germline V CDR1 and CDR2: SGHAT, FQNNGV. The V gene end was trimmed by 6 bases and the J gene end by 4 bases; junction bases not matched to a gene: 11. The CDR3 is made up of 16 amino acids. As DNA, the CDR3 is TGTGCCAGCAGTCAAATGGGACAGGTGACTTACAATGAGCAGTTCTTC. This sequence encodes CASSQMGQVTYNEQFF.

The chain combines TRBV5-1 with TRBJ1-6, with a tentative D call TRBD1 (5 bases). This CDR3 comprises 15 residues. V shed 1 base and J shed 5 bases, with 10 bases lying between them. CDR1 and CDR2 from the germline V gene are SGHRS and YFSETQ. The CDR3 DNA follows: TGCGCCAGCAGCTTGTCCGGGGCCAATAATTCACCCCTCCACTTT. Translating it yields CASSLSGANNSPLHF.

The chain is built from TRBV14 and TRBJ1-2; D is perhaps TRBD1 (5 bases). The CDR3 spans 15 residues. Germline CDR1 and CDR2: SGHDN and FVKESK. V was trimmed by 1 base and J by 8 bases, leaving 17 bases between them. The CDR3 DNA reads as TGTGCCAGCAGCCAAGGCCTCCCAGGGCAGGGCGGCTACACCTTC. Protein product: CASSQGLPGQGGYTF.

V gene TRBV29-1 combines with J gene TRBJ2-1, with 9 positions matching TRBD1. Germline CDR1 SQVTM, CDR2 ANQGSEA. The CDR3 contains 15 residues. J gave up 4 bases and V 6 bases, and 10 bases lay outside the gene matches. CDR3 sequence: CSVGTTGGLYNEQFF. CDR3 coding DNA: TGCAGCGTGGGAACTACAGGGGGCTTATACAATGAGCAGTTCTTC.

This chain uses TRBV24-1 with TRBJ1-2, with D unresolved. Per germline, CDR1 KGHDR and CDR2 SFDVKD. Between the trimmed V and J ends, which lost 7 bases and 0 bases, there was a span of 20 bases. The CDR3 covers 17 residues. Here the CDR3 reads CATSGSRTENSNYGYTF. CDR3 nucleotide sequence: TGTGCCACCAGCGGTTCTCGGACGGAAAATTCTAACTATGGCTACACCTTC.

The chain recombines TRBV6-5 with TRBJ2-7, with TRBD1 matching 8 bases. Trimming cost V 6 bases and J 3 bases; bases outside gene matches: 7. Germline V CDR1 and CDR2: MNHEY, SVGAGI. The CDR3 is 14 amino acids. As DNA, the CDR3 is TGTGCCAGCAGGCCCGACAGGGGAGTCTACGAGCAGTACTTC. Translation gives CASRPDRGVYEQYF.

V gene TRBV25-1 combines with J gene TRBJ1-2; no firm D call. The CDR3 runs to 14 residues. Trimming removed 3 bases from V and 4 bases from J, with 12 bases in between. Per the germline V gene, CDR1 is MGHDK and CDR2 is SYGVNS. Here the CDR3 reads CASSETPSPYGYTF. CDR3 in DNA: TGTGCCAGCAGTGAGACCCCTTCTCCCTATGGCTACACCTTC.

As to this clone: The junction does not match germline at one end; this may be a read error. The chain employs TRBV14 and TRBJ2-4; the match to TRBD1 covers 8 bases. Germline V lookup: CDR1 SGHDN, CDR2 FVKESK. CDR3 length equals 14 residues. This chain's CDR3 is CASSQGSGTGGRSF. The CDR3 region has the DNA TGTGCCAGCAGCCAAGGATCCGGGACAGGAGGCCGGTCGTTC.

V and J are TRBV19 and TRBJ2-7; no firm D call. CDR1 and CDR2 from the germline V gene are LNHDA and SQIVND (reference sequence). This CDR3 spans 13 amino acids. V was cut by 1 base and J by 5 bases, with 9 bases left in between. The DNA for the CDR3 is TGTGCCAGTAGTATAGTCGGGCTCCACGAGCAGTACTTC. This codes for CASSIVGLHEQYF.

The chain combines TRBV6-5 with TRBJ1-2; D is ambiguous. The CDR3 totals 14 residues. Between the trimmed V and J ends, which lost 0 bases and 7 bases, there was a span of 12 bases. Per germline, CDR1 MNHEY and CDR2 SVGAGI. CDR3 loop: CASSYSKVGSGYTF. The CDR3 DNA reads as TGTGCCAGCAGTTACTCGAAAGTAGGGAGTGGCTACACCTTC.

The chain combines TRBV5-1 with TRBJ2-7; D is unclear. The CDR3 length is 13 residues. The ends were cut back, 0 bases at V and 4 bases at J, with 8 bases in the middle. Germline CDR1 SGHRS, CDR2 YFSETQ. The CDR3, as DNA: TGCGCCAGCAGCTTGGCCCTGGGGTACGAGCAGTACTTC. It is translated as CASSLALGYEQYF.

J is TRBJ2-7 and V is TRBV20-1; D not certain. Germline V gene lookup returns CDR1 DFQATT and CDR2 SNEGSKA (reference sequence). The V end was cut by 3 bases, the J end by 4 bases, with 7 bases between. The CDR3 length is 11 residues. The CDR3 sequence is CSARLAYEQYF. In nucleotides, the CDR3 is TGCAGTGCTAGGTTAGCTTACGAGCAGTACTTC.

The chain recombines TRBV2 with TRBJ2-1; perhaps TRBD2 as D (5 bases). V lost 4 bases, J lost 0 bases, and 10 bases lay in between. The CDR3 totals 15 residues. Germline CDR1 and CDR2: SNHLY and FYNNEI. The CDR3 sequence is CASSGSGNSYNEQFF. The CDR3 nucleotides read TGTGCCAGCAGTGGATCGGGGAACTCCTACAATGAGCAGTTCTTC.

The chain carries TRBV19 and TRBJ2-2; tentatively, D is TRBD2 (7 bases). The germline V gene encodes CDR1 LNHDA and CDR2 SQIVND (reference sequence). V was clipped by 6 bases and J by 1 base, with 15 bases between them. This CDR3 comprises 16 residues. Here the CDR3 DNA reads TGTGCCAGTAGGGGCTGGGAGGGGGAGAACACCGGGGAGCTGTTTTTT. It yields the protein CASRGWEGENTGELFF.

About this clone itself: The junction departs from germline at one end; a sequencing error may be responsible. V usage is TRBV13 and J usage is TRBJ1-2; 8 nucleotides align to TRBD1. Looked up from germline, CDR1 is PRHDT and CDR2 is FYEKMQ (reference sequence). The CDR3 extends over 14 amino acids. The CDR3 loop reads CASSLGTGDPGYTF. The CDR3 DNA sequence: TGTGCCAGCAGCTTAGGGACAGGGGACCCTGGCTACACCTTT.

This chain joins TRBV29-1 and TRBJ1-2; D remains unclear. CDR3 length: 11 amino acids. CDR1 is SQVTM and CDR2 is ANQGSEA in the germline V gene. The V end was cut by 7 bases, the J end by 4 bases, with 10 bases between. The CDR3 here is CSGRFGYGYTF. CDR3 in DNA: TGCAGCGGACGGTTTGGCTATGGCTACACCTTC. The entire variable domain, with the rest obtained from reference TRBV29-1 and TRBJ1-2, is as follows: SAVISQKPSRDICQRGTSLTIQCQVDSQVTMMFWYRQQPGQSLTLIATANQGSEATYESGFVIDKFPISRPNLTFSTLTVSNMSPEDSSIYLCSGRFGYGYTFGSGTRLTVV.

This clone showed up just once. The rearrangement uses TRBV25-1 and TRBJ2-5, with D perhaps matching TRBD1 or TRBD2 (5 bases each). The CDR3 totals 14 residues. The V gene's germline CDR1 is MGHDK and CDR2 SYGVNS. The germline V and J ends were trimmed by 1 base and 4 bases, with 10 bases remaining between them. The CDR3 protein is CASSELGTGETQYF. The CDR3 region has the DNA TGTGCCAGCAGTGAATTGGGGACCGGAGAGACCCAGTACTTC.

The chain is built from TRBV19 and TRBJ2-7; D might be TRBD1 (5 bases). CDR1 and CDR2 from the germline V gene are LNHDA and SQIVND (reference sequence). The V and J ends lost 10 bases and 2 bases respectively, with 18 bases between them. The length of the CDR3 is 14 residues. The CDR3, as DNA: TGTGCCACCCGACCTGACAGCCTGACCTACGAGCAGTACTTC. Translating it yields CATRPDSLTYEQYF.

As DNA, the CDR3 is TGTGCCAGCAGTTTATCCTCGGGAGCCAAAAACATTCAGTACTTC. Amino acid sequence: CASSLSSGAKNIQYF. The rearrangement links TRBV27 to TRBJ2-4; D is undetermined. V lost 0 bases and J 0 bases, leaving 6 bases between the germline ends. In germline, CDR1 is MNHEY, CDR2 SMNVEV (reference sequence). This CDR3 contains 15 residues.

The rearrangement links TRBV9 to TRBJ1-1; D gene unclear. Germline CDR1 is SGDLS and CDR2 is YYNGEE. This CDR3 contains 12 residues. V was shortened by 1 base and J by 3 bases, with 4 bases between the two germline ends. This CDR3 reads CASSVHDTEAFF. Here the CDR3 DNA reads TGTGCCAGCAGCGTACATGACACTGAAGCTTTCTTT.

V gene TRBV24-1 combines with J gene TRBJ2-3; D may be TRBD1 (5 bases). The CDR3 has 14 residues. Trimming took off 5 bases at V and 15 bases at J, with 23 bases between the two ends. Germline V lookup: CDR1 KGHDR, CDR2 SFDVKD. The CDR3 DNA follows: TGTGCCACCAGTGCACCAACACCGGACAATTCCATCTATTTT. It encodes CATSAPTPDNSIYF.

V and J are TRBV19 and TRBJ2-4; 10 bases are shared with TRBD2. The germline V gene encodes CDR1 LNHDA and CDR2 SQIVND (reference sequence). Losses at the gene ends were 3 bases for V and 1 base for J; bases not matched to a gene: 6. CDR3 length: 17 amino acids. DNA for the CDR3: TGTGCCAGTAGTATTAGAGCGGGGGGGAAGGCCAAAAACATTCAGTACTTC. Its translation is CASSIRAGGKAKNIQYF.

The V call is TRBV10-3, the J call TRBJ2-6, with 7 bases aligning to TRBD1. V dropped 3 bases and J dropped 1; count of bases not matched to a gene: 3. The CDR3 covers 16 residues. From germline, CDR1 is ENHRY and CDR2 SYGVKD. The CDR3 bases are TGTGCCATCAGTGATCCAGGGGGATCTGGGGCCAACGTCCTGACTTTC. It encodes CAISDPGGSGANVLTF.

As regards this clone: The junction and the germline gene differ at one end; a read error may be behind it. V gene TRBV5-6 combines with J gene TRBJ1-1; D is unresolved. The CDR3 has 13 residues. Looked up from germline, CDR1 is SGHDT and CDR2 is YYEEEE. The DNA for the CDR3 is TGTGCCAGCAGTTTGGGCCAGGCAACTGAAGCTTTCTTT. Protein product: CASSLGQATEAFF. Using reference TRBV5-6 and TRBJ1-1 for the parts outside the CDR3, the full variable domain is DAGVTQSPTHLIKTRGQQVTLRCSPKSGHDTVSWYQQALGQGPQFIFQYYEEEERQRGNFPDRFSGHQFPNYSSELNVNALLLGDSALYLCASSLGQATEAFFGQGTRLTVV.